This T cell receptor beta chain was recovered during a study of T-cell reconstitution after alpha-beta-depleted transplantation in children. Study results and limitations: In patients about two months after transplant, alpha-beta T cells reportedly arose from several hundred expanded graft clones. Some patients owed their high day-60 TCRbeta diversity to surviving recipient T cells and thymic progenitors. By one year post-transplant, T-cell counts and diversity largely arose from T cells that were newly produced.

This clonotype appeared a few times. The antigen is not known. Preparation of the TCRbeta library involved a method that used unique molecular identifiers. MiXCR, applied by TCRdb to the PCR reads, yields one record per CDR3 protein. The sample includes 700,000 or so distinct CDR3 sequences, roughly 14% seen only once; the top ten take approximately 0.8%. V shed 4 bases and J 4 bases; nucleotides not matched to a gene: 10. There are 15 residues in the CDR3. Germline-derived CDR1 and CDR2 are DFQATT and SNEGSKA (reference sequence). This TCR came from a girl aged 2-10 years with congenital amegakaryocytic thrombocytopenia, due to receive a stem cell transplant. The input for sequencing was PBMCs, taken before TCRalphabeta/CD19-depleted stem cell transplant. The chain joins TRBV20-1 to TRBJ2-5; 9 bases align to TRBD1. This chain's CDR3 is CSAISLGTGRETQYF. The CDR3 DNA reads as TGCAGTGCTATAAGTCTCGGGACAGGGCGAGAGACCCAGTACTTC.